This T cell receptor beta chain is drawn from a study of blood T cell repertoires in COVID-19 (dated by TCRdb to about 2020). For context, the study as a whole: The collaborator samples originated in the United States, Italy and Spain and spanned the acute and convalescent phases of COVID-19. The prospective study material was composed of cDNA or gDNA derived from T cells, B-cell-depleted T cells, or PBMCs. The dataset comprised deeply sampled blood TCRbeta repertoires from subjects exposed to, actively infected with, or recovered from COVID-19. The repertoires were released in a freely available public database meant as a resource for research on the immune response to SARS-CoV-2. The samples were drawn from two sources: the first 160 participants of the ongoing ImmuneRACE study, and some 1,300 subjects contributed by 6 global collaborators. A de-identified subject ID, COVID-19 status, age in years and sex were almost always included in the sample metadata. Where available, HLA class I and class II types were obtained from metadata supplied by the sample provider rather than from assay-based typing. General study outcomes and caveats: The amount of clinical and demographic metadata varied by source and participant and was provided uncurated.

TCRbeta CDR3 regions were amplified from genomic DNA by means of the immunoSEQ Assay, a bias-controlled multiplex PCR. The paper's data handling went like this. The number of nucleated cells in each sample was estimated by amplification of reference gene primers within the assay. To quantify the absolute abundance of each unique TCRbeta CDR3 rearrangement, sequence reads were collapsed and filtered. Productive Simpson clonality was computed per sample as the square root of Simpson's diversity index over productive rearrangements. TCRdb's version of the immuneACCESS table is confined to in-frame rearrangements and falls short of the full clone set. An unresolved V gene accounts for under half of the shortfall where checked; the remainder is of unknown origin. Clone size and V and J calls were adopted from that table, with D and trimming inferred from the DNA. In this sample the table shows a few hundred thousand clones, about 87% of which occur a single time. The ten largest make up around 12% of the sample.

The CDR3 runs 14 residues from the cysteine to the phenylalanine. Kept here is only the CDR3 DNA, which spans 42 bases and is read in frame from base 1. Trimming costs V 4 bases and J 6 bases, and their ends lie 15 bases apart. Sequences SGHDT (CDR1) and YYEEEE (CDR2) are obtained from the germline V gene. In Seattle, one collaborating source enrolled patients while the infection was active and tracked those patients longitudinally over the course of disease. The collaborating institutions used their own protocols to collect whole blood in K2EDTA tubes. Collaborator samples were shipped for TCRbeta analysis as frozen whole blood, isolated PBMCs, or DNA extracted from either sample type. Concerning this clone itself: Its antigen has not been determined. It has no much larger one-base neighbor in the sample; base qualities were not kept.

What was sequenced was peripheral blood. The receptor comes from a woman between 45 and 60 years old with COVID-19, enrolled during active disease. The V and J segments used are TRBV5-6 and TRBJ2-3; tentative D gene TRBD1, with 5 bases matching. The DNA sequence follows: TGTGCCAGCAGCCCGTGGGGCAAGAAGGATACGCAGTATTTT. Its product reads: CASSPWGKKDTQYF.